What follows are 31 T cell receptor beta chains derived from one specimen sequenced in a study of control samples from healthy donors and cancer patients. This table comes from immunoSEQ multiplex PCR, and its TCRdb copy is limited to in-frame clones, with some not included. The profile covers over 150,000 clones, with 94% appearing a single time and 1.3% to 1.5% taken by the ten largest. Sequences were obtained from blood. The source is a young woman in good health.

The gene calls are TRBV6-5 and TRBJ1-1; the D gene is possibly TRBD1 (5 bases). The CDR3 runs 15 residues. Germline CDR1 and CDR2: MNHEY and SVGAGI. V was trimmed by 1 base and J by 1 base, leaving 10 bases between them. CDR3 coding DNA: TGTGCCAGCAGTTACTTAGGGGTTGGGAACACTGAAGCTTTCTTT. As protein: CASSYLGVGNTEAFF.

The V and J genes are TRBV2 and TRBJ1-1; no firm D call. Trimming removed 2 bases at V and 0 bases at J, with 7 bases between. Germline assignment: CDR1 SNHLY and CDR2 FYNNEI. The CDR3 has 14 residues. The CDR3: CASSEQIMNTEAFF. The CDR3 coding sequence is TGTGCCAGCAGTGAACAGATCATGAACACTGAAGCTTTCTTT.

The rearrangement links TRBV29-1 to TRBJ1-2; tentatively, D is TRBD1 (5 bases). CDR1 and CDR2 from the germline V gene are SQVTM and ANQGSEA. V lost 3 bases, J lost 4 bases, and 15 bases lay in between. CDR3 length: 14 residues. The CDR3 is CSVEGGSSVYGYTF. The CDR3 DNA reads as TGCAGCGTTGAGGGGGGGTCGTCCGTCTATGGCTACACCTTC.

V is TRBV28 and J is TRBJ1-5; D is undetermined. V gave up 7 bases and J gave up 3 bases, with 16 bases separating them. The CDR3 consists of 15 residues. The germline gives CDR1 MDHEN, CDR2 SYDVKM. As DNA, the CDR3 is TGTGCCAGCACTTTCCTCCGGGCCAACAATCAGCCCCAGCATTTT. This gives the protein CASTFLRANNQPQHF.

V is TRBV4-1 and J is TRBJ1-5, with 7 bases lining up with TRBD1. This CDR3 spans 16 amino acids. Germline V gives CDR1 MGHRA, CDR2 YSYEKL. J lost 1 base, V lost 2 bases, and 5 bases had no gene match. DNA for the CDR3: TGCGCCAGCAGCCAACCGGAACAGGGGAGCAATCAGCCCCAGCATTTT. Amino acids: CASSQPEQGSNQPQHF.

The chain is built from TRBV28 and TRBJ2-3, with D hard to call. The germline gives CDR1 MDHEN, CDR2 SYDVKM. Trimming removed 2 bases at V and 4 bases at J, with 4 bases between. The CDR3 runs to 12 residues. DNA for the CDR3: TGTGCCAGCAGTTTAGCGGCAGATACGCAGTATTTT. Amino acids: CASSLAADTQYF.

The chain links TRBV29-1 to TRBJ1-5, with 7 bases matching TRBD1. Germline V CDR1 and CDR2: SQVTM, ANQGSEA. The CDR3 is 13 amino acids. J gave up 6 bases and V 3 bases, and 5 bases lay outside the gene matches. CDR3 DNA: TGCAGCGTTGATAAAGGGGGCGGTCAGCCCCAGCATTTT. Translated, it gives CSVDKGGGQPQHF.

The chain carries TRBV28 and TRBJ1-1; the match to TRBD1 covers 7 bases. Per the germline V gene, CDR1 is MDHEN and CDR2 is SYDVKM. The CDR3 is 20 amino acids. V lost 2 bases and J lost 3; bases outside the gene matches: 21. CDR3 loop: CASSLPSDRTDYLPDTEAFF. The CDR3 coding sequence is TGTGCCAGCAGTTTACCCTCGGACAGGACAGATTACCTCCCGGACACTGAAGCTTTCTTT.

J is TRBJ1-2 and V is TRBV5-4; a weak D match, TRBD1 (6 bases). This CDR3 has 13 residues. Germline V gene data show CDR1 as SGHNT and CDR2 as YYREEE (reference sequence). V was cut by 1 base and J by 4 bases, with 8 bases left in between. CDR3 sequence (DNA): TGTGCCAGCAGCTTGTTAGGGGGCTATGGCTACACCTTC. Translation: CASSLLGGYGYTF.

The chain employs TRBV5-1 and TRBJ2-5, with TRBD1 identical over 8 bases. The CDR3 has 15 residues. Germline V gives CDR1 SGHRS, CDR2 YFSETQ. V dropped 4 bases and J dropped 4; count of bases not matched to a gene: 9. For the CDR3, the DNA is TGCGCCAGCAGCCTCAGGGGGCCGATCCTAGAGACCCAGTACTTC. Translation: CASSLRGPILETQYF.

This clone was counted a single time. The rearrangement links TRBV10-3 to TRBJ2-1; 11 nucleotides match TRBD2. The CDR3 consists of 17 residues. Germline-derived CDR1 and CDR2 are ENHRY and SYGVKD. The trim removed 0 bases at V and 1 base at J, leaving 2 bases unmatched. Here the CDR3 reads CAISESLAGGSYNEQFF. The DNA of the CDR3 is TGTGCCATCAGTGAGTCCCTAGCGGGGGGTTCCTACAATGAGCAGTTCTTC.

The chain has TRBV27 and TRBJ1-1; 9 bases agree with TRBD1. The V and J ends lost 5 bases and 3 bases, in that order; junction bases with no gene match: 4. The germline gives CDR1 MNHEY, CDR2 SMNVEV (reference sequence). The CDR3 spans 14 residues. The CDR3 bases are TGTGCCAGCAGTCCAACAGGGGGCTACACTGAAGCTTTCTTT. Its translation is CASSPTGGYTEAFF.

This sequence joins TRBV2 and TRBJ1-5; tentatively, D is TRBD1 (6 bases). The germline CDR1 and CDR2 sequences are SNHLY and FYNNEI. V was trimmed by 5 bases and J by 6 bases, leaving 17 bases between them. The CDR3 length is 15 residues. In nucleotides, the CDR3 is TGTGCCAGCAGTAAAAGTGAAGGGGGGCTTCAGCCCCAGCATTTT. Its protein product is CASSKSEGGLQPQHF.

J is TRBJ2-1 and V is TRBV7-9; D may be TRBD2 (5 bases). The V gene's germline CDR1 is SEHNR and CDR2 FQNEAQ (reference sequence). This CDR3 comprises 14 residues. Trimming shortened V by 0 bases and J by 4 bases, and 7 bases separated the two germline ends. CDR3 sequence reads: CASSLAGEYNEQFF. Written as DNA, the CDR3 is TGTGCCAGCAGCTTAGCGGGAGAGTACAATGAGCAGTTCTTC. Variable domain in full (rest from reference TRBV7-9 and TRBJ2-1): DTGVSQNPRHKITKRGQNVTFRCDPISEHNRLYWYRQTLGQGPEFLTYFQNEAQLEKSRLLSDRFSAERPKGSFSTLEIQRTEQGDSAMYLCASSLAGEYNEQFFGPGTRLTVL.

The V and J genes are TRBV6-2 or TRBV6-3 and TRBJ2-1, with D perhaps TRBD1 or TRBD2 (6 bases each). The CDR3 totals 15 residues. V was pared by 5 bases and J by 4 bases, with 15 bases between. Germline CDR1 is MNHEY and CDR2 is SVGEGT. In nucleotides, the CDR3 is TGTGCCAGCAGTGGTCGGGGGCGGGATTACAATGAGCAGTTCTTC. This translates into CASSGRGRDYNEQFF.

In its sample, this clone was seen once. The rearrangement links TRBV18 to TRBJ2-5; TRBD2 matches 8 bases. Germline V CDR1 and CDR2: KGHSH, LQKENI. The CDR3 extends over 14 amino acids. The V and J ends lost 2 bases and 3 bases, in that order; junction bases with no gene match: 2. The CDR3 loop reads CASSPKAGEETQYF. The CDR3 DNA sequence: TGTGCCAGCTCACCAAAAGCGGGGGAAGAGACCCAGTACTTC. The complete variable domain, with remaining parts taken from reference TRBV18 and TRBJ2-5, reads NAGVMQNPRHLVRRRGQEARLRCSPMKGHSHVYWYRQLPEEGLKFMVYLQKENIIDESGMPKERFSAEFPKEGPSILRIQQVVRGDSAAYFCASSPKAGEETQYFGPGTRLLVL.

The chain combines TRBV7-9 with TRBJ2-7, with TRBD1 matching 9 bases. Trimming at V came to 4 bases and at J to 6 bases, leaving 4 bases not matched to a gene. Germline lookup yields CDR1 SEHNR and CDR2 FQNEAQ (reference sequence). The CDR3 sequence is 13 residues long. Here the CDR3 DNA reads TGTGCCAGCAGCTCGGGACAGGGATCCGAGCAGTACTTC. Translation gives CASSSGQGSEQYF.

V is TRBV20-1 and J is TRBJ2-1; 11 nucleotides match TRBD2. The CDR3 has 15 amino acids. The germline V gene encodes CDR1 DFQATT and CDR2 SNEGSKA (reference sequence). Unmatched junction bases numbered 11, after V lost 3 bases and J lost 10 bases. The DNA for the CDR3 is TGCAGTGCTAGTCGACTAGCGGGACTGTCGGGGGAGCAGTTCTTC. This codes for CSASRLAGLSGEQFF.

V gene TRBV28 combines with J gene TRBJ1-6; D is unclear. V was cut by 6 bases and J by 9 bases, with 18 bases left in between. Per the germline V gene, CDR1 is MDHEN and CDR2 is SYDVKM. This CDR3 has 15 residues. The CDR3 sequence: CASSFRTAGTSPLHF. CDR3 bases: TGTGCCAGCAGCTTTAGGACCGCCGGAACTTCACCCCTCCACTTT.

This rearrangement joins TRBV2 to TRBJ1-6; D ambiguous. Trimming took 4 bases from V and 7 from J, leaving 11 bases between them. The CDR3 is 14 amino acids. The germline V gene encodes CDR1 SNHLY and CDR2 FYNNEI. The CDR3 DNA reads TGTGCCAGCAGTGTGCAGGACGGAAATTCACCCCTCCACTTT. As protein: CASSVQDGNSPLHF.

The rearrangement uses TRBV6-2 or TRBV6-3 and TRBJ1-2; 8 bases map to TRBD1. V shed 2 bases and J 1 base; nucleotides not matched to a gene: 3. Germline-derived CDR1 and CDR2 are MNHEY and SVGEGT. This CDR3 comprises 15 residues. The CDR3: CASSYLDRVNYGYTF. The CDR3 bases are TGTGCCAGCAGTTACCTGGACAGGGTTAACTATGGCTACACCTTC.

This chain joins TRBV2 and TRBJ2-1, with TRBD1 identical over 8 bases. Germline CDR1 reads SNHLY; CDR2 reads FYNNEI. This CDR3 has 14 amino acids. CDR3 sequence reads: CANPPGQDHNEQFF. The DNA for the CDR3 is TGTGCTAATCCGCCGGGACAGGACCACAATGAGCAGTTCTTC.

CDR3 residues: CATTGNGYTF. Here the CDR3 DNA reads TGTGCCACCACAGGGAATGGCTACACCTTC. This rearrangement joins TRBV28 to TRBJ1-2, with D maybe TRBD1 (6 bases). The CDR3 spans 10 residues. V lost 10 bases and J lost 6, with 9 bases in between. Germline CDR1 MDHEN, CDR2 SYDVKM.

The V call is TRBV29-1, the J call TRBJ2-5, with D perhaps TRBD1 (7 bases). With 8 bases removed from V and 4 bases from J, the gap between germline ends came to 14 bases. The CDR3 consists of 12 residues. Germline CDR1 and CDR2: SQVTM and ANQGSEA. DNA of the CDR3: TGCAGCATCCGACAGGGAGGAGAGACCCAGTACTTC. It yields the protein CSIRQGGETQYF.

A note on this clone: Other nucleotide sequences in the sample specify the same CDR3. This rearrangement joins TRBV11-2 to TRBJ1-1; D is ambiguous. The CDR3 contains 13 residues. CDR1 SGHAT and CDR2 FQNNGV come from the germline V gene. Trimming cost V 0 bases and J 0 bases, with 2 bases left between them. As DNA, the CDR3 is TGTGCCAGCAGCTTAGAACTGAACACTGAAGCTTTCTTT. Its protein product is CASSLELNTEAFF. Complete variable domain (other parts from reference TRBV11-2 and TRBJ1-1): EAGVAQSPRYKIIEKRQSVAFWCNPISGHATLYWYQQILGQGPKLLIQFQNNGVVDDSQLPKDRFSAERLKGVDSTLKIQPAKLEDSAVYLCASSLELNTEAFFGQGTRLTVV.

This chain links TRBV25-1 with TRBJ1-2; D is unclear. Per germline, CDR1 MGHDK and CDR2 SYGVNS. CDR3 size: 12 residues. V was shortened by 6 bases and J by 5 bases, with 10 bases between the two germline ends. The CDR3 spells CASSRPDYGYTF. In nucleotides, the CDR3 is TGTGCCAGCAGCCGACCGGATTATGGCTACACCTTC.

The rearrangement joins TRBV5-5 to TRBJ1-1, with 8 bases matching TRBD1. This CDR3 is built from 13 residues. Germline V gives CDR1 SGHKS, CDR2 YYEKEE (reference sequence). V lost 2 bases and J lost 3; bases outside the gene matches: 0. The CDR3 nucleotides are TGTGCCAGCAGCTTACAGGGGGACACTGAAGCTTTCTTT. Its translation: CASSLQGDTEAFF. The whole variable domain, remainder taken from reference TRBV5-5 and TRBJ1-1, is DAGVTQSPTHLIKTRGQQVTLRCSPISGHKSVSWYQQVLGQGPQFIFQYYEKEERGRGNFPDRFSARQFPNYSSELNVNALLLGDSALYLCASSLQGDTEAFFGQGTRLTVV.

The rearrangement links TRBV3-1 (or the pseudogene TRBV3-2) to TRBJ2-3; the D is unclear. CDR1 LGHDT and CDR2 YNNKEL come from the germline V gene (reference sequence). The CDR3 has 14 amino acids. Trimming cost V 4 bases and J 4 bases, with 12 bases left between them. In nucleotides, the CDR3 is TGTGCCAGCAGCCCAGAAAACCCGGCAGATACGCAGTATTTT. As protein: CASSPENPADTQYF.

This clone was seen only once. V is TRBV5-1 and J is TRBJ1-1; no clear D. Trimming cost V 1 base and J 7 bases, with 11 bases left between them. Germline V CDR1 and CDR2: SGHRS, YFSETQ. The length of the CDR3 is 13 residues. CDR3 sequence (DNA): TGCGCCAGCAGCTTGATGGGGTGGGGTGAAGCTTTCTTT. It specifies CASSLMGWGEAFF.

J is TRBJ1-2 and V is TRBV6-6; 8 nucleotides align to TRBD1. CDR1 and CDR2 from the germline V gene are MNHNY and SVGAGI (reference sequence). After removal of 2 bases from V and 2 bases from J, the junction contained 7 bases not matched to a gene. The CDR3 is 16 amino acids. The CDR3 DNA sequence: TGTGCCAGCAGTTACCCGGGGCAGGGGGCGAACTATGGCTACACCTTC. This gives the protein CASSYPGQGANYGYTF.

The chain uses TRBV6-5 and TRBJ2-3; no reliable D call. The CDR3 covers 13 residues. With 8 bases removed from V and 4 bases from J, the gap between germline ends came to 13 bases. The germline gives CDR1 MNHEY, CDR2 SVGAGI. CDR3 coding DNA: TGTGCCAGCCATCCCCGTCGGGCAGATACGCAGTATTTT. Protein product: CASHPRRADTQYF.